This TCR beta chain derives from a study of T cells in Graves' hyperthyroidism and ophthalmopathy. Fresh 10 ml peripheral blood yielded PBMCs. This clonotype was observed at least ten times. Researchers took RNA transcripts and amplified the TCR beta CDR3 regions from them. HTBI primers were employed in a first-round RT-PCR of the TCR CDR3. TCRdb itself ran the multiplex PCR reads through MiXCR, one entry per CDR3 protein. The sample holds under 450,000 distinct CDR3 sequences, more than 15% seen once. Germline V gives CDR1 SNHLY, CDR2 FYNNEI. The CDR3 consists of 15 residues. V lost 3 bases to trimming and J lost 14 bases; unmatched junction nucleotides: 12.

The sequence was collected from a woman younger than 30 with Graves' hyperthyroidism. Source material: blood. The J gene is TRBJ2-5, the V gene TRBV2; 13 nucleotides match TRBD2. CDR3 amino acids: CASSELLAGGPLEYF. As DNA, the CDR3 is TGTGCCAGCAGTGAGCTACTAGCGGGGGGGCCTCTAGAATACTTC.